The present TCR beta chain was sequenced within a study of blood T cell repertoires in COVID-19. Study at large: The analysed material was cDNA or gDNA that came from T cells, B-cell-depleted T cells, or PBMCs.

Germline V gives CDR1 MNHEY, CDR2 SMNVEV (reference sequence). The trim removed 2 bases at V and 2 bases at J, leaving 20 bases unmatched. The CDR3 length is 21 residues. The authors' processing: Cell counts per sample came from amplifying reference gene primers. TCRdb keeps only in-frame clones here, not all; method: immunoSEQ multiplex PCR. The DNA gave D and trimming, while V, J and clone size come from that table. The repertoire holds about 200,000 clones, with around four fifths as singletons. V is TRBV27 and J is TRBJ2-3; 9 bases are a match to TRBD2. Sequences were obtained from peripheral blood. The sequence derives from a woman aged 65 to 85 with active or convalescent COVID-19. The CDR3 bases are TGTGCCAGCAGTTTAAAGGGCCTAGCGGGGTGGGTCGCTCCTTCCACAGATACGCAGTATTTT. Its protein product is CASSLKGLAGWVAPSTDTQYF.